The sequence of this T cell receptor beta chain was determined in a study of T cell changes during pregnancy in multiple sclerosis. The CDR3 runs 15 residues. Per the germline V gene, CDR1 is SGHTA and CDR2 is FQGTGA. The V gene end was trimmed by 8 bases and the J gene end by 2 bases; junction bases not matched to a gene: 8. Here immunoSEQ multiplex PCR was the method, and the copy in TCRdb shows in-frame clones only, minus some. The sample carries approximately 46,000 clones, roughly nine tenths recorded once. The chain combines TRBV7-3 with TRBJ2-2; TRBD2 agrees at 7 bases. The sample in question was CD4+ T cells from peripheral blood mononuclear cells, obtained after pregnancy. The origin of this receptor is a female donor with multiple sclerosis, enrolled in a pregnancy study. This CDR3 reads CASGTGTTNTGELFF. The DNA of the CDR3 is TGTGCCAGCGGAACGGGGACTACTAACACCGGGGAGCTGTTTTTT.